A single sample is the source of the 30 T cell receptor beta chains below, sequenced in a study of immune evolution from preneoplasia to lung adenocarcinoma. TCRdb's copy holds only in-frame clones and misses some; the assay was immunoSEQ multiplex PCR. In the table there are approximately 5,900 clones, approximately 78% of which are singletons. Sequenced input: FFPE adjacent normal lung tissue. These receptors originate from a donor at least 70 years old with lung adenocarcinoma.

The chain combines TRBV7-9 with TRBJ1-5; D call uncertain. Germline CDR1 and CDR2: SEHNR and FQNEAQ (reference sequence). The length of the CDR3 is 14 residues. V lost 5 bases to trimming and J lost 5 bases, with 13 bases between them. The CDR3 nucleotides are TGTGCCAGCAGCAAGTCGTCCGGGGATCAGCCCCAGCATTTT. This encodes CASSKSSGDQPQHF.

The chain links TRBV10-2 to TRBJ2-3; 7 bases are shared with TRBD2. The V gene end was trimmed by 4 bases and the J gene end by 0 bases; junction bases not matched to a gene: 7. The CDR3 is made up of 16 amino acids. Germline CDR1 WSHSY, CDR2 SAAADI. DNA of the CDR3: TGCGCCAGCAGTGGGGCTGGCGGGAGTAGCACAGATACGCAGTATTTT. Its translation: CASSGAGGSSTDTQYF.

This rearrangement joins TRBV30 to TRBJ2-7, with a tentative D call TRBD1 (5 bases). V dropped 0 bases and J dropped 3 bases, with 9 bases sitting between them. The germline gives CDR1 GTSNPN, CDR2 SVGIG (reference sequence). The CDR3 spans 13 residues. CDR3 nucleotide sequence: TGTGCCTGGAGTGTTTCAGGGAACTACGAGCAGTACTTC. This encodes CAWSVSGNYEQYF.

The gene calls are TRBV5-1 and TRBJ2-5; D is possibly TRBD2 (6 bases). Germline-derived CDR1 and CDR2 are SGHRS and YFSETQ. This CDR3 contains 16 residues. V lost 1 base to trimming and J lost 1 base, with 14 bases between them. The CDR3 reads CASSLRPAGPQETQYF. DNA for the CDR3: TGCGCCAGCAGCTTGAGACCGGCGGGACCCCAAGAGACCCAGTACTTC.

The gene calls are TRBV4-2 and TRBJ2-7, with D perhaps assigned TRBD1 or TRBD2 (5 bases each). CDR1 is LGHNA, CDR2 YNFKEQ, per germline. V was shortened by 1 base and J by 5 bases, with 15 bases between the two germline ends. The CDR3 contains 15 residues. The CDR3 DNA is TGTGCCAGCAGCCAAGTGCCAGGGAGTCTAAACGAGCAGTACTTC. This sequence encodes CASSQVPGSLNEQYF.

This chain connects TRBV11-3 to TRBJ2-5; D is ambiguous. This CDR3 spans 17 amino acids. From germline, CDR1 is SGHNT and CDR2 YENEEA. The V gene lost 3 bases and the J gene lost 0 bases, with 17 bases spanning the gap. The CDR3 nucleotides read TGTGCCAGCAGCTTCGCGTTCGACTCACTGTACCAAGAGACCCAGTACTTC. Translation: CASSFAFDSLYQETQYF.

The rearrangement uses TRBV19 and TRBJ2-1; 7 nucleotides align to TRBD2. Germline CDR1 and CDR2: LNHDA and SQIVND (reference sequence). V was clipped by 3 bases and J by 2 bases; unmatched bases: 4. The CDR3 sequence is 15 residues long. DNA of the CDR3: TGTGCCAGTAGTATGGGACTACAAACCTACAATGAGCAGTTCTTC. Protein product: CASSMGLQTYNEQFF.

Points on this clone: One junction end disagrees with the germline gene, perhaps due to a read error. For the CDR3, the DNA is TGTGCCAGCAGCTTGGGGCGGTTTAACACTAAAGCTTTCTTT. This translates into CASSLGRFNTKAFF. The rearrangement joins TRBV5-8 to TRBJ1-1; no clear D. The length of the CDR3 is 14 residues. Germline V gene sequence: CDR1 SGHTS, CDR2 YDEGEE.

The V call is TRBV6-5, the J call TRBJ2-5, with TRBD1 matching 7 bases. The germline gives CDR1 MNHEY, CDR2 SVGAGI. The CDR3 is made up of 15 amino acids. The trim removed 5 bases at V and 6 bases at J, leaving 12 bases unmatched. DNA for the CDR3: TGTGCCAGCAGTGTATCGAGGACAGGAGGAAAGACCCAGTACTTC. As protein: CASSVSRTGGKTQYF.

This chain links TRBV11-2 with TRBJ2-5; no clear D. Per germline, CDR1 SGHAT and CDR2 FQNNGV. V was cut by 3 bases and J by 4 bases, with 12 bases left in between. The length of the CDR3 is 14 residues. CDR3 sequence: CASSFKGPVETQYF. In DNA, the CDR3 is TGTGCCAGCAGCTTTAAGGGCCCGGTAGAGACCCAGTACTTC. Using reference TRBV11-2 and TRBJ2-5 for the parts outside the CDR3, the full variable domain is EAGVAQSPRYKIIEKRQSVAFWCNPISGHATLYWYQQILGQGPKLLIQFQNNGVVDDSQLPKDRFSAERLKGVDSTLKIQPAKLEDSAVYLCASSFKGPVETQYFGPGTRLLVL.

In DNA form, the CDR3 reads TGTGCCAGCTCATCCGGACTGAACTATGGCTACACCTTC. This translates into CASSSGLNYGYTF. This chain connects TRBV18 to TRBJ1-2; D gene unclear. CDR3 size: 13 residues. The V and J ends lost 5 bases and 2 bases respectively, with 9 bases between them. Germline CDR1 KGHSH, CDR2 LQKENI.

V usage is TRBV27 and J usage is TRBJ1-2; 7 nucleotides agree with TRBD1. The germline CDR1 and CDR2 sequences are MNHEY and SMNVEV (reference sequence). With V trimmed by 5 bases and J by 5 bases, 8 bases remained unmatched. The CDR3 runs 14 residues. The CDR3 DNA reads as TGTGCCAGCAGTCCCTCCACACAGGGGTATGGCTACACCTTC. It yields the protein CASSPSTQGYGYTF.

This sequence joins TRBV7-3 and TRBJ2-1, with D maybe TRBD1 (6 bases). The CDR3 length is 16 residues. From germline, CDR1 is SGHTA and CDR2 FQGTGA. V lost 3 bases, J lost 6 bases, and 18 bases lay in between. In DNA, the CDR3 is TGTGCCAGCAGCTTCCAGGGGACAAGTCTGGTCAATGAGCAGTTCTTC. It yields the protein CASSFQGTSLVNEQFF.

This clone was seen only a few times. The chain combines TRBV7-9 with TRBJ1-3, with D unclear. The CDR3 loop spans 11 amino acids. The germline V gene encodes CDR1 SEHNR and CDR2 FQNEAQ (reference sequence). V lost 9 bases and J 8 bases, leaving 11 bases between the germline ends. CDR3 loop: CASGERDTIYF. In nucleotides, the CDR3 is TGTGCCAGTGGGGAGCGGGACACCATATATTTT.

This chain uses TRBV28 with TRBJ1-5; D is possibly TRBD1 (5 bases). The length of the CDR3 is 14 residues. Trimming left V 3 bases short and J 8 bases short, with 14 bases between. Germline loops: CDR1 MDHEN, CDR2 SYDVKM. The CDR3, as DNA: TGTGCCAGCAGTTTGGGGGTGGGGCCCAAGCCCCAGCATTTT. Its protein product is CASSLGVGPKPQHF.

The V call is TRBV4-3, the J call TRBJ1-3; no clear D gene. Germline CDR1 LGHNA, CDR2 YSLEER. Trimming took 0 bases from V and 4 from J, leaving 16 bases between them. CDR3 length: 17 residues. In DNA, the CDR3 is TGCGCCAGCAGCCAAGATCGGCTTTCATTGTGGGGAAACACCATATATTTT. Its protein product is CASSQDRLSLWGNTIYF.

The CDR3: CASSQNPSPSSHEQYF. The CDR3 DNA sequence: TGCGCCAGCAGCCAAAACCCCTCGCCCTCAAGTCACGAGCAGTACTTC. The chain recombines TRBV4-1 with TRBJ2-7; D is unclear. Trimming cost V 2 bases and J 5 bases, with 19 bases left between them. The CDR3 length is 16 residues. CDR1 MGHRA and CDR2 YSYEKL come from the germline V gene.

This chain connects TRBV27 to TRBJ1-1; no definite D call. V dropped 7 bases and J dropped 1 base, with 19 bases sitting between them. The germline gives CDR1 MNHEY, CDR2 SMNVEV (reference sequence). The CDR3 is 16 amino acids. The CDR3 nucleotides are TGTGCCAGCACCCTAGTCCCAGGCGATTCGAACACTGAAGCTTTCTTT. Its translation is CASTLVPGDSNTEAFF.

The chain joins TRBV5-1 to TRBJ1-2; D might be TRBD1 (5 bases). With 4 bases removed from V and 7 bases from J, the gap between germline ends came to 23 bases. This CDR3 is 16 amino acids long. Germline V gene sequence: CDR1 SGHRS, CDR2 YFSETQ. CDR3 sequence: CASSPGGDGNLFGYTF. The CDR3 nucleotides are TGCGCCAGCAGCCCTGGGGGGGACGGGAATCTATTTGGCTACACCTTC.

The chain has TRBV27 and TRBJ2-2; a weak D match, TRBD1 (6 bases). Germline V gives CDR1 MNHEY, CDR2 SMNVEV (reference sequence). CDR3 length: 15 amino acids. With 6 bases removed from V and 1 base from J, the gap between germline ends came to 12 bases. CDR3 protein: CASSSGTLNTGELFF. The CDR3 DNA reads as TGTGCCAGCAGCTCCGGGACACTGAACACCGGGGAGCTGTTTTTT.

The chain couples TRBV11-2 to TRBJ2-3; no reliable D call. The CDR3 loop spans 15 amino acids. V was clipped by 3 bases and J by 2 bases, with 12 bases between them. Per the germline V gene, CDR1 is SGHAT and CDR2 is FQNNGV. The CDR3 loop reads CASSLAGSTTDTQYF. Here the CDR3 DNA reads TGTGCCAGCAGCTTGGCCGGGTCCACCACAGATACGCAGTATTTT. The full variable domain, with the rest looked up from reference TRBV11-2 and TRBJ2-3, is EAGVAQSPRYKIIEKRQSVAFWCNPISGHATLYWYQQILGQGPKLLIQFQNNGVVDDSQLPKDRFSAERLKGVDSTLKIQPAKLEDSAVYLCASSLAGSTTDTQYFGPGTRLTVL.

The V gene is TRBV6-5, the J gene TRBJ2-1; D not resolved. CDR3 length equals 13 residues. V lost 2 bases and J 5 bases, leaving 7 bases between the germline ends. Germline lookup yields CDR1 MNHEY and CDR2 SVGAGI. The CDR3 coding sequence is TGTGCCAGCAGTTACGGCCCTCACAATGAGCAGTTCTTC. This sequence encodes CASSYGPHNEQFF.

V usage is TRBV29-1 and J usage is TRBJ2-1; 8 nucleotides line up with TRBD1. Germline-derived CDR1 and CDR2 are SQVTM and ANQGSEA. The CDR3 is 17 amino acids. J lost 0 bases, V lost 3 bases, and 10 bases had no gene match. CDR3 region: CSVEGQEDQSSYNEQFF. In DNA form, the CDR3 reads TGCAGCGTTGAGGGACAGGAAGACCAGAGCTCCTACAATGAGCAGTTCTTC.

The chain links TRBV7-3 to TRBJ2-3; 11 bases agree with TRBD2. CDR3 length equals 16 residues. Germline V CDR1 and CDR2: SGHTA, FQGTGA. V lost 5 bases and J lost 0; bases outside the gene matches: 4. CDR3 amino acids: CASSQGLAASTDTQYF. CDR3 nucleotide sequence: TGTGCCAGCAGCCAGGGACTAGCGGCAAGCACAGATACGCAGTATTTT.

CDR3 in DNA: TGTGCCAGCAGCCGATCAGGTGGCTACACCTTC. The encoded protein is CASSRSGGYTF. V is TRBV28 and J is TRBJ1-2; D is undetermined. Trimming cost V 6 bases and J 7 bases, with 9 bases left between them. Germline V lookup: CDR1 MDHEN, CDR2 SYDVKM. The length of the CDR3 is 11 residues.

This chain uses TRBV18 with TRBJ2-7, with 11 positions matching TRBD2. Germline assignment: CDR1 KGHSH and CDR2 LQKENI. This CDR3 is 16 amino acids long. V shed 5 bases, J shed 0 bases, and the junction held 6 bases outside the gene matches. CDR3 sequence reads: CASSTVAGGPSYEQYF. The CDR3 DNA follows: TGTGCCAGCTCAACTGTAGCGGGAGGGCCCTCCTACGAGCAGTACTTC.

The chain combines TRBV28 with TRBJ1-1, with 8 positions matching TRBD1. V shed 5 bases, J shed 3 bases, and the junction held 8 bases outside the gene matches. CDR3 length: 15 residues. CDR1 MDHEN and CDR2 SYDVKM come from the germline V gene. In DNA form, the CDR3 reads TGTGCCAGCAGTACGGACAGGGCCTATTACACTGAAGCTTTCTTT. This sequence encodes CASSTDRAYYTEAFF.

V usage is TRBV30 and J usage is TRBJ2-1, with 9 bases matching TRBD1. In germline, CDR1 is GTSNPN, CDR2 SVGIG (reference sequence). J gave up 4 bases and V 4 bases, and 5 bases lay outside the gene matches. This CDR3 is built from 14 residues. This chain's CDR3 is CAWKGQGSYNEQFF. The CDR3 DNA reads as TGTGCCTGGAAGGGACAGGGATCTTACAATGAGCAGTTCTTC.

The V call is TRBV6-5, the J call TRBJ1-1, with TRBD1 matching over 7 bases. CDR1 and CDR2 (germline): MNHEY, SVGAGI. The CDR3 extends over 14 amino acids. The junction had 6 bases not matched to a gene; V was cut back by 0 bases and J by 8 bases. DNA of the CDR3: TGTGCCAGCAGTTACTCCCGTCAACAGGGGGAAGCTTTCTTT. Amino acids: CASSYSRQQGEAFF.

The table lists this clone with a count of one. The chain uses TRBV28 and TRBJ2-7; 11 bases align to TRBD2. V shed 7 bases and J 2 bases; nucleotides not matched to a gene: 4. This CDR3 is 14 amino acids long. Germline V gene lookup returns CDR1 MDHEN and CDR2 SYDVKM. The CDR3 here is CASNVAGGPYEQYF. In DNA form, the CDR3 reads TGTGCCAGCAATGTAGCGGGAGGGCCCTACGAGCAGTACTTC.